The T cell receptor beta chain described here comes from a study of cytomegalovirus exposure and HLA in healthy donors. The data were produced by immunoSEQ multiplex PCR, yet TCRdb's version contains in-frame clones alone and is incomplete. Altogether roughly 95,000 clones are present, around 85% being singletons, with the ten largest covering about 20%. Regarding the study as a whole: Researchers counted roughly 150 TCR beta chains as cytomegalovirus-associated.

As concerns this clone: Its cognate antigen is unknown.

CDR1 MGHRA and CDR2 YSYEKL come from the germline V gene. Trimming removed 3 bases at V and 7 bases at J, with 19 bases between. This CDR3 spans 16 amino acids. This rearrangement joins TRBV4-1 to TRBJ2-1; D is perhaps TRBD2 (6 bases). Sequenced: PBMCs. The clonotype was recovered from a man between 18 and 29 years old in good health and CMV-seropositive. The CDR3 here is CASSHKAPRDFNEQFF. CDR3 bases: TGCGCCAGCAGCCACAAAGCACCCCGGGACTTTAATGAGCAGTTCTTC.